Below are 29 T cell receptor beta chains sequenced from a single sample in a study of shared clonotypes between healthy human individuals. TCRdb's copy holds only in-frame clones and misses some; the assay was immunoSEQ multiplex PCR. Of around 2.1 million clones in the sample, 93% were seen once. Naive CD8 populations comprised CD45RO-negative cells positively selected for CCR7, excluding terminally differentiated effector memory CD45RA+ cells. Sequencing input: naive CD8+ T cells from PBMCs. Source of these receptors: a man aged 18 to 35 in good health. Some clones in this sample may be carry-over from other donors' samples.

The rearrangement links TRBV7-9 to TRBJ2-1; TRBD2 might be the D (6 bases). V dropped 7 bases and J dropped 3 bases, with 19 bases sitting between them. The CDR3 covers 16 residues. Germline V CDR1 and CDR2: SEHNR, FQNEAQ (reference sequence). Written as DNA, the CDR3 is TGTGCCAGCACGCCAGCCAGGACTACCTTCTACAATGAGCAGTTCTTC. It codes for CASTPARTTFYNEQFF.

The CDR3 protein is CAIPSGSRANTGELFF. CDR3 nucleotides: TGTGCCATCCCCAGCGGGTCGCGGGCGAACACCGGGGAGCTGTTTTTT. The chain combines TRBV10-3 with TRBJ2-2, with D perhaps matching TRBD2 (6 bases). Trimming shortened V by 8 bases and J by 0 bases, and 16 bases separated the two germline ends. The CDR3 covers 16 residues. CDR1 and CDR2 from the germline V gene are ENHRY and SYGVKD.

This clone showed up just once. This chain connects TRBV28 to TRBJ2-1; 7 nucleotides match TRBD2. The junction had 18 bases not matched to a gene; V was cut back by 7 bases and J by 15 bases. Germline assignment: CDR1 MDHEN and CDR2 SYDVKM. This CDR3 is 14 amino acids long. The CDR3 here is CASKRSPSGRRRFF. CDR3 coding DNA: TGTGCCAGCAAGAGGTCCCCTAGCGGAAGGCGTAGGTTCTTC.

The chain has TRBV7-9 and TRBJ2-6; D is unresolved. Germline CDR1 and CDR2: SEHNR and FQNEAQ (reference sequence). CDR3 size: 14 residues. Trimming took off 5 bases at V and 2 bases at J, with 7 bases between the two ends. DNA for the CDR3: TGTGCCAGCAGCCCCTTCGCTGGGGCCAACGTCCTGACTTTC. Protein: CASSPFAGANVLTF.

This clone has just one count. The chain couples TRBV21-1 to TRBJ1-2; TRBD1, the table's D call, was not compared with the DNA. TRBV21-1 is flagged as a pseudogene. The CDR3 runs to 16 residues. Here the CDR3 reads CASSKKTIAGNHGYTF. The CDR3 DNA reads as TGTGCCAGCAGCAAAAAGACGATTGCAGGGAATCATGGCTACACCTTC.

J is TRBJ2-1 and V is TRBV28, with a weak D call TRBD2 (5 bases). CDR1 MDHEN and CDR2 SYDVKM come from the germline V gene. The CDR3 contains 11 residues. Trimming removed 6 bases at V and 5 bases at J, with 5 bases between. CDR3 in DNA: TGTGCCAGCAGACTAGACAATGAGCAGTTCTTC. It codes for CASRLDNEQFF.

The V call is TRBV27, the J call TRBJ2-4; TRBD1 is a possible D gene (5 bases). In germline, CDR1 is MNHEY, CDR2 SMNVEV (reference sequence). This CDR3 contains 16 residues. Trimming stripped 5 bases from V and 1 base from J, with 15 bases between. CDR3 DNA sequence: TGTGCCAGCAGTGATCCTAGGGGTTCGGCCAAAAACATTCAGTACTTC. Translation: CASSDPRGSAKNIQYF.

The chain employs TRBV27 and TRBJ2-7; no reliable D call. CDR1 and CDR2 (germline): MNHEY, SMNVEV (reference sequence). The CDR3 is 14 amino acids. V was shortened by 3 bases and J by 3 bases, with 12 bases between the two germline ends. CDR3 bases: TGTGCCAGCAGTTTCCAAGGACGGTACTACGAGCAGTACTTC. It yields the protein CASSFQGRYYEQYF.

CDR3 coding DNA: TGTGCCAGCAGCTTGCCGGGGAACATTCAGTACTTC. This sequence encodes CASSLPGNIQYF. The gene calls are TRBV5-8 and TRBJ2-4, with D possibly being TRBD2 (5 bases). CDR3 length: 12 residues. Trimming stripped 1 base from V and 7 bases from J, with 6 bases between. The germline gives CDR1 SGHTS, CDR2 YDEGEE.

The chain couples TRBV6-5 to TRBJ2-7; TRBD1 matches 8 bases. Germline CDR1 reads MNHEY; CDR2 reads SVGAGI. The ends lost 6 bases at V and 2 bases at J; junction bases unmatched: 9. CDR3 size: 15 residues. The CDR3 loop is CASSRVDRATYEQYF. CDR3 DNA: TGTGCCAGCAGCAGGGTGGACAGGGCTACCTACGAGCAGTACTTC.

The chain couples TRBV5-1 to TRBJ1-1; D is undetermined. This CDR3 comprises 14 residues. The V gene's germline CDR1 is SGHRS and CDR2 YFSETQ. The V and J ends lost 4 bases and 3 bases respectively, with 13 bases between them. The DNA for the CDR3 is TGCGCCAGCAGCCCCGAGAGGGTCGACACTGAAGCTTTCTTT. Translation gives CASSPERVDTEAFF.

The rearrangement joins TRBV6-4 to TRBJ1-1; TRBD1 agrees at 8 bases. Losses at the gene ends were 9 bases for V and 0 bases for J; bases not matched to a gene: 6. Germline V gene data show CDR1 as MRHNA and CDR2 as SNTAGT. The CDR3 extends over 14 amino acids. CDR3 residues: CARTHRGVNTEAFF. In DNA, the CDR3 is TGTGCCAGAACTCACAGGGGGGTGAACACTGAAGCTTTCTTT.

The gene calls are TRBV25-1 and TRBJ2-7, with a possible D match to TRBD2 (6 bases). CDR3 length: 14 residues. The germline V gene has CDR1 MGHDK and CDR2 SYGVNS. V was shortened by 6 bases and J by 3 bases, with 15 bases between the two germline ends. Here the CDR3 DNA reads TGTGCCAGCAGCCTCGGAGGGAGCGGCTACGAGCAGTACTTC. It translates to CASSLGGSGYEQYF.

V and J are TRBV15 and TRBJ2-3; 8 bases match TRBD2. Per germline, CDR1 LNHNV and CDR2 YYDKDF (reference sequence). V shed 3 bases and J 1 base; nucleotides not matched to a gene: 9. The CDR3 runs 17 residues. The CDR3 sequence is CATSRQISGARTDTQYF. The CDR3 bases are TGTGCCACCAGCAGGCAGATTAGCGGGGCCCGCACAGATACGCAGTATTTT.

J is TRBJ1-1 and V is TRBV13, with D maybe TRBD1 (5 bases). Germline-derived CDR1 and CDR2 are PRHDT and FYEKMQ (reference sequence). The CDR3 is 14 amino acids. The ends were cut back, 5 bases at V and 6 bases at J, with 16 bases in the middle. DNA of the CDR3: TGTGCCAGCAGCCACGAGGCGCTGGGGCCTGAAGCTTTCTTT. It specifies CASSHEALGPEAFF.

The chain carries TRBV5-1 and TRBJ2-7; TRBD2 matches 9 bases. The CDR3 is 15 amino acids. CDR1 and CDR2 (germline): SGHRS, YFSETQ. V gave up 4 bases and J gave up 5 bases; unmatched junction bases: 10. The CDR3 DNA sequence: TGCGCCAGCAGCCCCGGGGCGGGAGGGCCCCACGAGCAGTACTTC. Translation gives CASSPGAGGPHEQYF.

The chain recombines TRBV10-3 with TRBJ2-7; 14 bases match TRBD2. Germline V gives CDR1 ENHRY, CDR2 SYGVKD. The trim removed 7 bases at V and 0 bases at J, leaving 5 bases unmatched. This CDR3 contains 16 residues. CDR3 DNA: TGTGCCATCATGGGACTAGCGGGAGACAGCTCCTACGAGCAGTACTTC. It yields the protein CAIMGLAGDSSYEQYF.

With respect to this clone: The sample has other DNA sequences that encode this CDR3 too. The rearrangement links TRBV2 to TRBJ1-5; no clear D gene. The V end lost 2 bases, the J end lost 0 bases, and 8 bases lay between the germline ends. The CDR3 length is 15 residues. CDR1 and CDR2 (germline): SNHLY, FYNNEI. Here the CDR3 DNA reads TGTGCCAGCAGTGAATGGAGATATAGCAATCAGCCCCAGCATTTT. Its protein is CASSEWRYSNQPQHF.

This sequence joins TRBV6-5 and TRBJ1-1; D possibly corresponds to TRBD1 (6 bases). This CDR3 is built from 14 residues. Per the germline V gene, CDR1 is MNHEY and CDR2 is SVGAGI. Between the trimmed V and J ends, which lost 2 bases and 3 bases, there was a span of 10 bases. Written as DNA, the CDR3 is TGTGCCAGCAGTTACGGGGCAGGGGACACTGAAGCTTTCTTT. Translation: CASSYGAGDTEAFF.

The V and J genes are TRBV30 and TRBJ1-1; D possibly corresponds to TRBD1 (5 bases). Deletions cut 1 base from V and 6 bases from J, with 15 bases between. This CDR3 comprises 14 residues. Germline V gene sequence: CDR1 GTSNPN, CDR2 SVGIG (reference sequence). CDR3 DNA: TGTGCCTGGAGTGGGGGGAATTTCTACGCTGAAGCTTTCTTT. Its protein product is CAWSGGNFYAEAFF.

The chain combines TRBV30 with TRBJ2-7; no reliable D call. The V gene's germline CDR1 is GTSNPN and CDR2 SVGIG (reference sequence). V was clipped by 2 bases and J by 1 base, with 9 bases between them. The CDR3 has 13 amino acids. For the CDR3, the DNA is TGTGCCTGGAGTCACCGGTCGTCCTACGAGCAGTACTTC. Translated, it gives CAWSHRSSYEQYF.

This chain joins TRBV13 and TRBJ1-6; D remains ambiguous. Trimming stripped 3 bases from V and 6 bases from J, with 3 bases between. Germline-derived CDR1 and CDR2 are PRHDT and FYEKMQ (reference sequence). The CDR3 has 12 amino acids. The CDR3 is CASSFSNSPLHF. In nucleotides, the CDR3 is TGTGCCAGCAGCTTCAGTAATTCACCCCTCCACTTT. The whole variable domain, remainder taken from reference TRBV13 and TRBJ1-6, is AAGVIQSPRHLIKEKRETATLKCYPIPRHDTVYWYQQGPGQDPQFLISFYEKMQSDKGSIPDRFSAQQFSDYHSELNMSSLELGDSALYFCASSFSNSPLHFGNGTRLTVT.

The sample holds one count of this clone. V is TRBV10-1 and J is TRBJ2-1, with 15 bases matching TRBD2. Germline V gene lookup returns CDR1 WNHNN and CDR2 SYGVQD (reference sequence). This CDR3 region has 17 residues. The trim removed 4 bases at V and 8 bases at J, leaving 9 bases unmatched. DNA of the CDR3: TGCGCCAGCAGTGGGGGACTAGCGGGAGGATCTTGGGATGAGCAGTTCTTC. Amino acid sequence: CASSGGLAGGSWDEQFF.

The V call is TRBV6-5, the J call TRBJ2-3; D may correspond to TRBD1 or TRBD2 (5 bases each). This CDR3 spans 14 amino acids. Germline V CDR1 and CDR2: MNHEY, SVGAGI. V was trimmed by 4 bases and J by 0 bases, leaving 8 bases between them. The CDR3 region is CASSWGPSTDTQYF. CDR3 DNA sequence: TGTGCCAGCAGTTGGGGACCTAGCACAGATACGCAGTATTTT.

The table lists this clone with a count of one. The chain uses TRBV9 and TRBJ2-7; 7 bases fit TRBD2. Trimming took 4 bases from V and 3 from J; bases not matched to a gene: 10. The CDR3 has 15 amino acids. Looked up from germline, CDR1 is SGDLS and CDR2 is YYNGEE. Here the CDR3 reads CASSPEGGSNYEQYF. The CDR3 DNA reads TGTGCCAGCAGCCCAGAGGGCGGGAGTAACTACGAGCAGTACTTC.

Note on this clone: Other DNA sequences within the sample encode an identical CDR3. The chain combines TRBV27 with TRBJ2-7, with a weak D call TRBD2 (6 bases). This CDR3 contains 13 residues. Germline V lookup: CDR1 MNHEY, CDR2 SMNVEV (reference sequence). Trimming shortened V by 6 bases and J by 2 bases, and 11 bases separated the two germline ends. In DNA, the CDR3 is TGTGCCAGCAGCCCGGGACTGACCTACGAGCAGTACTTC. Translated, it gives CASSPGLTYEQYF.

To note about this clone: In the same sample, other DNA sequences code for this CDR3. The rearrangement joins TRBV28 to TRBJ1-1, with a possible D match to TRBD1 (6 bases). This CDR3 contains 14 residues. The V end lost 2 bases, the J end lost 4 bases, and 11 bases lay between the germline ends. Per germline, CDR1 MDHEN and CDR2 SYDVKM. CDR3 region: CASSLRGLGTEAFF. The CDR3 DNA sequence: TGTGCCAGCAGTTTACGGGGGCTTGGCACTGAAGCTTTCTTT.

The chain couples TRBV5-1 to TRBJ2-7; a weak D match, TRBD1 (5 bases). The V end lost 0 bases, the J end lost 2 bases, and 12 bases lay between the germline ends. Germline CDR1 is SGHRS and CDR2 is YFSETQ. The CDR3 spans 15 residues. CDR3 amino acids: CASSLEATATYEQYF. The CDR3 nucleotides read TGCGCCAGCAGCTTGGAGGCGACAGCTACCTACGAGCAGTACTTC.

The chain carries TRBV27 and TRBJ2-7; TRBD2 aligns across 8 bases. CDR3 length equals 14 residues. CDR1 and CDR2 from the germline V gene are MNHEY and SMNVEV (reference sequence). V lost 2 bases and J lost 2; bases outside the gene matches: 2. The CDR3 is CASSLHGRAYEQYF. The CDR3 DNA follows: TGTGCCAGCAGTTTACACGGGAGGGCCTACGAGCAGTACTTC.